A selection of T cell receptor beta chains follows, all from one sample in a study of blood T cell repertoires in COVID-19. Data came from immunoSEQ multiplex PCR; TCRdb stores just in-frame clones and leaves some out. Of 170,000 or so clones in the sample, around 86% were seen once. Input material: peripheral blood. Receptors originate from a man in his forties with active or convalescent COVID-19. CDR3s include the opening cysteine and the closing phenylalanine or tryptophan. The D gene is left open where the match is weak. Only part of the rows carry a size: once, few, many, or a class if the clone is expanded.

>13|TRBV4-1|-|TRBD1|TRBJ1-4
TGCGCCAGCAGCCTCCCGGGGACAGGGCATCTGTTTTTT
CASSLPGTGHLFF
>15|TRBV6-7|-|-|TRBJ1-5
TGTGCCAGCAGTTATTCGACGGGAGATAATCAGCCCCAGCATTTT
CASSYSTGDNQPQHF
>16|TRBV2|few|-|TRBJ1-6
TGTGCCAGCAGTGAGATGGGGGGCTCCTATAATTCACCCCTCCACTTT
CASSEMGGSYNSPLHF
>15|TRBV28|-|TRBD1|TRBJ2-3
TGTGCCAGCAGTTTATCTGGACAGGGCACAGATACGCAGTATTTT
CASSLSGQGTDTQYF
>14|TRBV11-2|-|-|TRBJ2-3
TGTGCCAGCAGCGATGGGCTAGCAACAGATACGCAGTATTTT
CASSDGLATDTQYF
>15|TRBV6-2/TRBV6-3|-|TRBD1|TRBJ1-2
TGTGCCAGCAGTTACCATACAGGGGGCAGATATGGCTACACCTTC
CASSYHTGGRYGYTF
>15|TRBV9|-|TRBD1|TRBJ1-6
TGTGCCAGCAGCCCCCTCGGACAGGCTAATTCACCCCTCCACTTT
CASSPLGQANSPLHF
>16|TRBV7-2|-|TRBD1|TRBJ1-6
TGTGCCAGCAGCTCGAACAGGGTTGGGACAGGGTCGGCCCTCCACTTT
CASSSNRVGTGSALHF
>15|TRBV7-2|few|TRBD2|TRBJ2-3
TGTGCCAGCAGCTTTGTTGGGGACTATGCAGATACGCAGTATTTT
CASSFVGDYADTQYF
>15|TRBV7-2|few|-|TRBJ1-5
TGTGCCAGCAGCTTAACCGGTCGGGGGAATCAGCCCCAGCATTTT
CASSLTGRGNQPQHF
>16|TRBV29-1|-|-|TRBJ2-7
TGCAGCGTTTTGCGGGTTCGAGGGAAAAGCTCCTACGAGCAGTACTTC
CSVLRVRGKSSYEQYF
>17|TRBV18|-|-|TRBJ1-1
TGTGCCAGCTCACCACAACCCATGGGCGGCGGGGGGGATGAAGCTTTCTTT
CASSPQPMGGGGDEAFF
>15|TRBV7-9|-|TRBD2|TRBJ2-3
TGTGCCAGCAGCCCACCGGGAGGGGAGGCGGATACGCAGTATTTT
CASSPPGGEADTQYF
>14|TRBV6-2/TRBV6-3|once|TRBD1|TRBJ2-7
TGTGCCAGCAGCCAAAGCCAGACAGGGTACGAGCAGTACTTC
CASSQSQTGYEQYF
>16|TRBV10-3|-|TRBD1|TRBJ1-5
TGTGCCATCAGTGACCGATCCGGGACAGGCAATCAGCCCCAGCATTTT
CAISDRSGTGNQPQHF
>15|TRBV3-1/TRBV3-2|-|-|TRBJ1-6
TGTGCCAGCAGCCAAAGTAGTGCCTATAATTCACCCCTCCACTTT
CASSQSSAYNSPLHF
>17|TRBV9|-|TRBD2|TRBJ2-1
TGTGCCAGCAGCGCGGGAATACGGGGGGTTTTACAGGATGAGCAGTTCTTC
CASSAGIRGVLQDEQFF
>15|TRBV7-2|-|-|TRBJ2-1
TGTGCCAGCAGCTTAGGGTTTAGCTCCTACAATGAGCAGTTCTTC
CASSLGFSSYNEQFF
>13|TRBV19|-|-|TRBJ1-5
TGTGCCAGTATGGAGGGGCGGGAACAGCCCCAGCATTTT
CASMEGREQPQHF
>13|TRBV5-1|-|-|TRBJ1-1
TGCGCCAGCAGCTCAGACATGAACACTGAAGCTTTCTTT
CASSSDMNTEAFF
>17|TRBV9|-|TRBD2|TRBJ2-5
TGTGCCAGCAGCGCGGACTCCGGGACTAGCGGGGGGGAGACCCAGTACTTC
CASSADSGTSGGETQYF
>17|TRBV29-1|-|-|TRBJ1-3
TGCAGCGTCCGCCAAAGAAATCATCCGGGGTCTGGAAACACCATATATTTT
CSVRQRNHPGSGNTIYF
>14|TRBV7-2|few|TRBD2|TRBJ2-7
TGTGCCAGCAGCCCGCTAGCGGGGGGTTACGAGCAGTACTTC
CASSPLAGGYEQYF
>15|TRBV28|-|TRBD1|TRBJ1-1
TGTGCCAGCAGTTTACCAGGGGGTGGGTACACTGAAGCTTTCTTT
CASSLPGGGYTEAFF
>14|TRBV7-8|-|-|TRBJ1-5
TGTGCCAGCAGCTTAGGCAGGGGTGGTCAGCCCCAGCATTTT
CASSLGRGGQPQHF
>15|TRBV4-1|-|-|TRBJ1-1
TGCGCCAGCAGCCAAGAGGGCCCAGACATGTCTAAAGCTTTCTTT
CASSQEGPDMSKAFF
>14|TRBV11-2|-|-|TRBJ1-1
TGTGCCAGCAGCTTAGATCGCGGTGGCAATCAAGCTTTCTTT
CASSLDRGGNQAFF
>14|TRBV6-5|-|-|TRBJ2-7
TGTGCCAGCAGTCACCGGGGATGGGCCTACGAGCAGTACTTC
CASSHRGWAYEQYF
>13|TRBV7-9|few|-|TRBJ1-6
TGTGCCACCCTACAGACAGGAGATTCACCCCTCCACTTT
CATLQTGDSPLHF
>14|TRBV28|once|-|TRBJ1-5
TGTGCCAGTCTCCAGGGCCAAAACAATCAGCCCCAGCATTTT
CASLQGQNNQPQHF
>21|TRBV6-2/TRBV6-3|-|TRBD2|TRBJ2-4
TGTGCCAGCAGTTCCTTGATTAGTGGGACTAGCGGGGGGGCCGCCAAAAACATTCAGTACTTC
CASSSLISGTSGGAAKNIQYF
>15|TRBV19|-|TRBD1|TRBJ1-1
TGTGCCAGTAGCCTGCAGGGGGGAGTGAACACTGAAGCTTTCTTT
CASSLQGGVNTEAFF
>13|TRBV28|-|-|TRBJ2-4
TGTGCCAGCAGTATCGACGGGAAAAACATTCAGTACTTC
CASSIDGKNIQYF
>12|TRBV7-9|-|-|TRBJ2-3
TGTGCCAGCAGCTTAGAGCCAGATACGCAGTATTTT
CASSLEPDTQYF
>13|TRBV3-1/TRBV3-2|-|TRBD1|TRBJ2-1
TGTGCCAGCAGCCAAGACAGGGGGAGAGAGCAGTTCTTC
CASSQDRGREQFF
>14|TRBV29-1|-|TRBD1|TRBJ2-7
TGCAGCGTTGAGCCGGACAGGCTCTTCGGTGAGCAGTACTTC
CSVEPDRLFGEQYF
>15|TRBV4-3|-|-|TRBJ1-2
TGCGCCAGCAGCCCCCGGGAGGGGATTAGCTATGGCTACACCTTC
CASSPREGISYGYTF
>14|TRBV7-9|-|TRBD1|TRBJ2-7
TGTGCCAGCAGTTCATGGGACAGTATCTACGAGCAGTACTTC
CASSSWDSIYEQYF
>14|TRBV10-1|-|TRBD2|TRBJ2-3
TGCGCCAGCAGTAGCCCTAGCGGGGGCAATACGCAGTATTTT
CASSSPSGGNTQYF
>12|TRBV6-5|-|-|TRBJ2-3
TGTGCCAGCATGGAGCAGACAGATACGCAGTATTTT
CASMEQTDTQYF
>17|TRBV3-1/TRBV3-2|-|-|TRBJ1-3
TGTGCCAGCAGCCAAGCCTTTCTCGGGAGCTCTGGAAACACCATATATTTT
CASSQAFLGSSGNTIYF